The rows below give T cell receptor beta chains drawn from one sample of a study of blood T cell repertoires in COVID-19. Measured with immunoSEQ multiplex PCR; TCRdb has only the in-frame clones, and not every one. The repertoire holds about 210,000 clones, roughly 86% seen once, with around 25% in the top ten. The source material was PBMCs or T cells enriched from blood (not recorded which). The receptors were sampled from a middle-aged woman in a cohort exposed to, infected with or recovered from COVID-19 (not recorded which). Both conserved end residues are trimmed from each CDR3. The order of the fields is J gene, V gene, CDR3 protein.

>TRBJ1-1|TRBV4-1
ASSQEGHRGYTEAF
>TRBJ2-1|TRBV5-1
ASSSVQRNEQF
>TRBJ2-7|TRBV5-1
ASSLGGGSYEQY
>TRBJ2-3|TRBV5-1
ASSLDPSVGGMTQY
>TRBJ2-2|TRBV21-1
ASSGGQGAGRTGELF
>TRBJ2-7|TRBV7-6
ASSLAKDRSYEQY
>TRBJ1-5|TRBV19
ASSMYRASNQPQH
>TRBJ2-7|TRBV7-2
ASSLKVAGAEQY
>TRBJ2-7|TRBV4-1
ASSLSLAGEQY
>TRBJ2-6|TRBV9
ASSVATGSGANVLT
>TRBJ1-2|TRBV18
ASSPGRAEGYT
>TRBJ2-3|TRBV11-3
ASSLAETESTDTQY
>TRBJ2-3|TRBV18
ASSPGELTIITDTQY
>TRBJ2-3|TRBV4-3
ASSQDGLRDTQY
>TRBJ2-5|TRBV7-9
ASSGLGLQETQY
>TRBJ2-7|TRBV2
ASRGAIPSSYEQY
>TRBJ2-5|TRBV7-9
ASSLHVLAGETQY
>TRBJ2-1|TRBV29-1
SVEAGGGDEQF
>TRBJ2-1|TRBV7-9
ASSRGGANEQF
>TRBJ2-3|TRBV25-1
ASSGLAGVSTDTQY
>TRBJ2-2|TRBV29-1
SVETGGANTGELF
>TRBJ1-1|TRBV5-1
ASSSRPTETQITEAF
>TRBJ1-1|TRBV4-1
ASSLWSTGAEKGTEAF
>TRBJ1-3|TRBV6-5
ASSLTGGGGNTIY
>TRBJ1-2|TRBV29-1
SVEERDRAPYT
>TRBJ1-6|TRBV1
TSSQGVPADCATNSYNSPLH
>TRBJ1-2|TRBV2
ASRGRTGVMDGYT
>TRBJ2-3|TRBV5-1
ASSTGQPTDTQY
>TRBJ1-2|TRBV4-2
ASSQDIRGYYGYT
>TRBJ1-2|TRBV28
ASSPHRGSGYT
>TRBJ1-1|TRBV18
ASSPRGNTEAF
>TRBJ2-1|TRBV7-2
ATEVGSGGNNEQF
>TRBJ1-1|TRBV19
ASSITDRASNTEAF
>TRBJ2-7|TRBV28
ASRGSGEISYEQY
>TRBJ2-3|TRBV7-9
ASSYLPGQGTDTQY
>TRBJ2-5|TRBV6-2/TRBV6-3
ASSPNSRTSAIQETQY